This record covers a single T cell receptor (beta chain). Its antigen is not identified. Trimming left V 5 bases short and J 1 base short, with 9 bases between. Germline loops: CDR1 DFQATT, CDR2 SNEGSKA (reference sequence). CDR3 size: 12 residues. The data were obtained in a study of identical twins. Whole-study findings and limits: The study found excess low generation probability among twin-shared out-of-frame alpha sequences.

Each cDNA held unique molecular identifiers, and template switching gave it a universal primer site. Via MiXCR, TCRdb re-called the 5' RACE reads, giving one row per CDR3 protein. The sample records about 720,000 distinct CDR3 sequences, around 8.3% being singletons. These data were likewise used in another study, on yellow fever vaccine responses in identical twins.

The chain couples TRBV20-1 to TRBJ2-7, with unresolved D. Input material: PBMCs. This clonotype originated in a woman under 30 in good health. The CDR3 nucleotides are TGCAGTGCTCCAGACCAGTCCTACGAGCAGTACTTC. It translates to CSAPDQSYEQYF.